Listed here are 18 T cell receptor beta chains from one sample, sequenced in a study of human CD8 memory T cell subsets. With exhausted-like traits, TPEX cells were early memory CD8+ T cells that were CCR7+ PD-1+ TIGIT+. TCR beta was sequenced from UMI-tagged 5' RACE libraries. Each CDR3 protein gets one entry in TCRdb, which reprocessed the 5' RACE reads and gives no DNA. The table gives about 6,500 distinct CDR3 sequences; the top ten clones make up 20% to 25% of it. The specimen sequenced was CD8+ T cells from PBMCs. These receptors were obtained from a human donor in good health.

The V call is TRBV2, the J call TRBJ1-1; lacking DNA, the TRBD1 call made by TCRdb goes unchecked. Germline CDR1 reads SNHLY; CDR2 reads FYNNEI. CDR3 length equals 14 residues. The CDR3 sequence is CASSERDRGVEAFF.

The rearrangement joins TRBV20-1 to TRBJ2-7; TCRdb picks TRBD1, but there is no DNA to check that call. The CDR3 has 15 residues. Looked up from germline, CDR1 is DFQATT and CDR2 is SNEGSKA (reference sequence). The CDR3 loop reads CSARDSAGGTYEQYF.

The V and J genes are TRBV10-2 and TRBJ2-3; TCRdb picks TRBD2, but there is no DNA to check that call. The CDR3 is 14 amino acids. Per the germline V gene, CDR1 is WSHSY and CDR2 is SAAADI. The CDR3 here is CASIGLAGQDTQYF.

CDR3 sequence: CASSFRGEEYF. The rearrangement uses TRBV11-2 and TRBJ2-7; checking the TCRdb D call of TRBD1 is not possible without DNA. From germline, CDR1 is SGHAT and CDR2 FQNNGV. This CDR3 contains 11 residues. Together with reference TRBV11-2 and TRBJ2-7, the CDR3 gives the full variable domain: EAGVAQSPRYKIIEKRQSVAFWCNPISGHATLYWYQQILGQGPKLLIQFQNNGVVDDSQLPKDRFSAERLKGVDSTLKIQPAKLEDSAVYLCASSFRGEEYFGPGTRLTVT.

By frequency, this clonotype registers medium-sized. V and J are TRBV20-1 and TRBJ2-5; the TCRdb D gene call, TRBD1, has no DNA to confirm it. This CDR3 has 12 residues. The germline V gene has CDR1 DFQATT and CDR2 SNEGSKA (reference sequence). CDR3 sequence: CSATDQGETQYF.

CDR3 amino acids: CASSTREISNEQFF. This rearrangement joins TRBV19 to TRBJ2-1. From germline, CDR1 is LNHDA and CDR2 SQIVND (reference sequence). CDR3 length: 14 amino acids.

The chain employs TRBV7-8 and TRBJ2-7; TCRdb's D call, TRBD1, is unchecked because there is no DNA. From germline, CDR1 is SGHVS and CDR2 FQNEAQ. CDR3 length: 14 residues. This CDR3 is CASSLSGQSHEQYF.

The CDR3: CASSQVGDGTREQFF. The chain recombines TRBV4-1 with TRBJ2-1; TCRdb lists TRBD2, though no DNA is available to test this call. The CDR3 has 15 amino acids. Germline V gives CDR1 MGHRA, CDR2 YSYEKL.

The J gene is TRBJ2-1, the V gene TRBV12-3 or TRBV12-4; TCRdb gives TRBD2 as the D gene, but with no DNA this cannot be confirmed. The CDR3 length is 15 residues. The CDR3 protein is CASRLGLAGGYEQFF.

The chain links TRBV9 to TRBJ2-1; the TCRdb D gene call, TRBD2, has no DNA to confirm it. Germline V gene sequence: CDR1 SGDLS, CDR2 YYNGEE. The CDR3 runs to 17 residues. CDR3 loop: CASSVGRSGRPNNEQFF.

The rearrangement joins TRBV28 to TRBJ2-1; the TCRdb D gene call, TRBD2, has no DNA to confirm it. Germline CDR1 is MDHEN and CDR2 is SYDVKM. The CDR3 covers 14 residues. This CDR3 reads CASSAELAGNEQFF.

By frequency, this clonotype registers medium-sized. This chain uses TRBV7-9 with TRBJ2-3; without DNA, the TCRdb call of TRBD2 cannot be checked. The CDR3 covers 14 residues. Germline values: CDR1 SEHNR, CDR2 FQNEAQ (reference sequence). The CDR3 region is CASGTSGRSDTQYF.

This chain connects TRBV29-1 to TRBJ2-1; TCRdb's D gene call, TRBD2, goes unchecked for lack of DNA. Germline loops: CDR1 SQVTM, CDR2 ANQGSEA. This CDR3 is 14 amino acids long. CDR3 region: CSAGLAGGGDEQFF.

This chain links TRBV9 with TRBJ1-2; TCRdb proposes TRBD1, but this gene call is untestable without DNA. The CDR3 contains 15 residues. CDR1 SGDLS and CDR2 YYNGEE come from the germline V gene. CDR3 region: CASSVEWTGGYGYTF.

This rearrangement joins TRBV7-2 to TRBJ2-7; TCRdb's D gene call, TRBD2, goes unchecked for lack of DNA. This CDR3 is 18 amino acids long. CDR1 and CDR2 from the germline V gene are SGHTA and FQGNSA. This CDR3 is CASSLHPHTASGSYEQYF.

V is TRBV6-1 and J is TRBJ2-1; TCRdb returns TRBD1, unconfirmable since there is no DNA. The CDR3 totals 13 residues. Germline V gene lookup returns CDR1 MNHNS and CDR2 SASEGT. CDR3 sequence reads: CASSAGGVNEQFF.

By frequency, this clonotype registers medium-sized (0.01 to 0.1%). The chain joins TRBV27 to TRBJ1-5. The germline gives CDR1 MNHEY, CDR2 SMNVEV (reference sequence). The CDR3 totals 13 residues. The chain's CDR3 is CASSSDVRRPQHF.

By frequency, this clonotype is medium-sized (0.01 to 0.1%). This rearrangement joins TRBV7-9 to TRBJ2-1; TCRdb proposes TRBD1, but this gene call is untestable without DNA. This CDR3 is built from 15 residues. Per the germline V gene, CDR1 is SEHNR and CDR2 is FQNEAQ (reference sequence). The CDR3 sequence is CASSPRGGEYNEQFF. Variable domain in full (rest from reference TRBV7-9 and TRBJ2-1): DTGVSQNPRHKITKRGQNVTFRCDPISEHNRLYWYRQTLGQGPEFLTYFQNEAQLEKSRLLSDRFSAERPKGSFSTLEIQRTEQGDSAMYLCASSPRGGEYNEQFFGPGTRLTVL.